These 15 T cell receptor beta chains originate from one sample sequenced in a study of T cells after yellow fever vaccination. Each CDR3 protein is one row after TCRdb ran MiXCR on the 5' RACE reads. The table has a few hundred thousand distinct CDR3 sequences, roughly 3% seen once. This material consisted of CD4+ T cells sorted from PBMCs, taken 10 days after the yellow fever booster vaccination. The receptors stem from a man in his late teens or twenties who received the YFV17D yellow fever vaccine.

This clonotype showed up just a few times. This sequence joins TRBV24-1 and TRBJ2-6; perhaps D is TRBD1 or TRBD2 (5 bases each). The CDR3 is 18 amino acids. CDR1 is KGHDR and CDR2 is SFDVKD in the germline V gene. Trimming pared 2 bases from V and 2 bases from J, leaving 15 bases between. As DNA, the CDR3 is TGTGCCACCAGTGATTCCCCAGGGACGGGGACTGGGGCCAACGTCCTGACTTTC. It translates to CATSDSPGTGTGANVLTF.

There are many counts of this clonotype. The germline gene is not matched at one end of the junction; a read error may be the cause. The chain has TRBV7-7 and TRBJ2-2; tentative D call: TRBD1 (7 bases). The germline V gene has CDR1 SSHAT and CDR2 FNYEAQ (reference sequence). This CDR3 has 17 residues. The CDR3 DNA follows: TGTGCTAGCAGCCGGCGCTCAGACAGGGAGGTCACCGGGGAGCTGTTTTTT. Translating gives CASSRRSDREVTGELFF. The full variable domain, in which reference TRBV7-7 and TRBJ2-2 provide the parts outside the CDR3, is GAGVSQSPRYKVTKRGQDVTLRCDPISSHATLYWYQQALGQGPEFLTYFNYEAQPDKSGLPSDRFSAERPEGSISTLTIQRTEQRDSAMYRCASSRRSDREVTGELFFGEGSRLTVL.

The CDR3 nucleotides are TGTGCCAGCAGCGACGCGAACTCACCCCTCCACTTT. Protein product: CASSDANSPLHF. The chain carries TRBV9 and TRBJ1-6, with D unresolved. The CDR3 extends over 12 amino acids. The germline gives CDR1 SGDLS, CDR2 YYNGEE. V lost 3 bases and J lost 10, with 8 bases in between.

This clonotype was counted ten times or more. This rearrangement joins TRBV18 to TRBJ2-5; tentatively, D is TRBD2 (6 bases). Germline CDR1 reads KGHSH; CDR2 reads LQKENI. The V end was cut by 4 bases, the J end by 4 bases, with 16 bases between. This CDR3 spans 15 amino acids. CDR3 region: CASSQILAAPETQYF. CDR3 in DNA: TGTGCCAGCTCACAGATACTAGCCGCCCCAGAGACCCAGTACTTC.

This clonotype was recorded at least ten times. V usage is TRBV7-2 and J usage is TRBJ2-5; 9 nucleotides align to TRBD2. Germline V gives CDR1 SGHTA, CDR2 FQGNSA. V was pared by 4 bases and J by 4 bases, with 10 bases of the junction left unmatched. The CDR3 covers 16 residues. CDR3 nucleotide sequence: TGTGCCAGCAGCTATGGGACTAGCAGCGCCGGAGAGACCCAGTACTTC. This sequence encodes CASSYGTSSAGETQYF.

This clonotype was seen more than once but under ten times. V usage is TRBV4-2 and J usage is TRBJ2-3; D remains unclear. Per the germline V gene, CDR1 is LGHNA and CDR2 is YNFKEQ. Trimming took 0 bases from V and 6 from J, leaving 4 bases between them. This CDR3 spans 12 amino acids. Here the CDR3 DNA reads TGTGCCAGCAGCCAAGAAGCGGATACGCAGTATTTT. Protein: CASSQEADTQYF.

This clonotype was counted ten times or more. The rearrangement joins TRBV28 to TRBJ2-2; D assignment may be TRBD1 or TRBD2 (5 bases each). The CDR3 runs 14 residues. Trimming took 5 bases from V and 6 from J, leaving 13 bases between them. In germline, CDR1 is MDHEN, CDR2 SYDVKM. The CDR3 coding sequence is TGTGCCAGCAGTCCACCGGGGCATGCCGGGGAGCTGTTTTTT. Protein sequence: CASSPPGHAGELFF.

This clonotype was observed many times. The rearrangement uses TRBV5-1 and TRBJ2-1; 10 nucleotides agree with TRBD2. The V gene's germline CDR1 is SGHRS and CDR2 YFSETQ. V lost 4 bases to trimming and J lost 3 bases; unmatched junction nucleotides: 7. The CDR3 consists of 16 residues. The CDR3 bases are TGCGCCAGCAGCCTCCAAACTAGCGGGGTCTACAATGAGCAGTTCTTC. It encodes CASSLQTSGVYNEQFF. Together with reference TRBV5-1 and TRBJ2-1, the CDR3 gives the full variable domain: KAGVTQTPRYLIKTRGQQVTLSCSPISGHRSVSWYQQTPGQGLQFLFEYFSETQRNKGNFPGRFSGRQFSNSRSEMNVSTLELGDSALYLCASSLQTSGVYNEQFFGPGTRLTVL.

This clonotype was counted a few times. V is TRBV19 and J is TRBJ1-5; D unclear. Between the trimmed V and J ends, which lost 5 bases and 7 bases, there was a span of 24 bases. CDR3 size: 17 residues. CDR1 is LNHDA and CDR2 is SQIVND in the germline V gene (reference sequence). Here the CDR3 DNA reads TGTGCCAGTAGTGGCAACGCGTCAGGCCCGAGGAGGCAGCCCCAGCATTTT. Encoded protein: CASSGNASGPRRQPQHF.

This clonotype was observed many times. CDR3: CSAMQGNSNQPQHF. The CDR3 DNA sequence: TGCAGTGCTATGCAGGGAAATAGCAATCAGCCCCAGCATTTT. The chain links TRBV20-1 to TRBJ1-5; D possibly corresponds to TRBD1 (5 bases). CDR1 and CDR2 (germline): DFQATT, SNEGSKA (reference sequence). The V end lost 4 bases, the J end lost 0 bases, and 10 bases lay between the germline ends. This CDR3 region has 14 residues.

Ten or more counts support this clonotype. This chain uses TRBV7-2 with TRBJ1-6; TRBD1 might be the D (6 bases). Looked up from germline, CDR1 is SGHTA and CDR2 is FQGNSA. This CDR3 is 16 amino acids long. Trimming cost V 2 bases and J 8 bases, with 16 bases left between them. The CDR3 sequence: CASSLRLLGADSPLHF. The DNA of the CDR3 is TGTGCCAGCAGCTTAAGACTTCTGGGGGCGGATTCACCCCTCCACTTT.

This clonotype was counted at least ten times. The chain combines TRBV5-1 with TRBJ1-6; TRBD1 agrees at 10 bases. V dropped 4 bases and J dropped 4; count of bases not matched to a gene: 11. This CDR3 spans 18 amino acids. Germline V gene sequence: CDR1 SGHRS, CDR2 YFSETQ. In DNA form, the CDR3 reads TGCGCCAGCAGCCGGAACCGGGACAGGGGAAAATATAATTCACCCCTCCACTTT. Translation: CASSRNRDRGKYNSPLHF.

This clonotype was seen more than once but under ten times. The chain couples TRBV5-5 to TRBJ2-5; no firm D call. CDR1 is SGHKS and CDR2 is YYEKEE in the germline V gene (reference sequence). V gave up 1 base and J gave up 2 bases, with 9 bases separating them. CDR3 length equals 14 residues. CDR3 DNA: TGTGCCAGCAGCTTGCAGATATTACAAGAGACCCAGTACTTC. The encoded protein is CASSLQILQETQYF.

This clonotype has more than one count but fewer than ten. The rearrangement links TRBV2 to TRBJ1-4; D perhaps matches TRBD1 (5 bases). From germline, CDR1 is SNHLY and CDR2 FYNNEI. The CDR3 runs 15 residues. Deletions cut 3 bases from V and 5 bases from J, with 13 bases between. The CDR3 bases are TGTGCCAGCAGTGATGGAAGAAGGGGCAATGAAAAACTGTTTTTT. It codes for CASSDGRRGNEKLFF.

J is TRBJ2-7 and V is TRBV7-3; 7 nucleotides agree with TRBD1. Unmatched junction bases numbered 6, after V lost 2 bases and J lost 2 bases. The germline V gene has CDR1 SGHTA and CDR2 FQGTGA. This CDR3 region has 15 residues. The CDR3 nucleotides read TGTGCCAGCAGCTTAGGCCCGACAGGGACCTACGAGCAGTACGTC. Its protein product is CASSLGPTGTYEQYV.